These T cell receptor beta chains were read from a single sample in a study of T cell repertoires in cytomegalovirus infection. For these receptors, no antigen is known. A single record per CDR3 protein comes from TCRdb applying MiXCR to the reads. The sample has 160,000 or so distinct CDR3 sequences, roughly a fifth seen once. The sequencing used CD8+ T cells from cultured PBMCs, collected from culture after CMV antigen stimulation. These receptors all stem from a human donor in good health (CMV status not recorded). Some clones in this sample may be carry-over from other donors' samples. The conserved cysteine and the conserved F or W are not part of the CDR3 here. Each record gives: J gene, V gene, CDR3 length, CDR3 protein.

>TRBJ1-1|TRBV7-2|11
ASSLGGHTEAF
>TRBJ2-7|TRBV4-3|16
ASSQYVAGQTLTYEQY
>TRBJ2-1|TRBV6-1|11
ASSEARRDEQF
>TRBJ2-5|TRBV7-2|13
ASSLAVRVQETQY
>TRBJ2-3|TRBV7-8|16
ASSFRGASGGEGDTQY
>TRBJ2-7|TRBV4-3|11
ASSQGTDYEQY
>TRBJ1-1|TRBV4-2|11
ASSRFWDTEAF
>TRBJ1-5|TRBV6-6|12
ASSPMTGQQPQH
>TRBJ2-7|TRBV7-2|13
ASSLVGSHYEEQY
>TRBJ1-1|TRBV13|13
ASSSALGYYTEAF
>TRBJ2-1|TRBV7-2|9
ASLTPDEQF
>TRBJ1-5|TRBV19|11
ASSSRSNQPQH
>TRBJ2-7|TRBV7-9|12
ASRGQRGAGEQY
>TRBJ1-4|TRBV12-3/TRBV12-4|14
ASSSDPLGIDEKLF
>TRBJ2-7|TRBV18|12
ASSRPERRGEQY
>TRBJ2-7|TRBV6-6|11
ASSGGLEYEQY
>TRBJ2-3|TRBV4-1|16
ASSQDRGTAYRTDTQY
>TRBJ1-6|TRBV7-8|13
ASSFLGSYNSPLH
>TRBJ2-1|TRBV7-9|14
ASSSLVAGGYNEQF
>TRBJ1-1|TRBV7-2|12
ASSLAGLGTEAF
>TRBJ2-3|TRBV5-4|14
ASSSKKGASTDTQY
>TRBJ2-7|TRBV6-8|14
ASSVPGQGVSYEQY
>TRBJ1-5|TRBV5-6|18
ASSLRIGGAQTGLDQPQH
>TRBJ2-5|TRBV6-5|11
ASRLAGRETQY
>TRBJ2-1|TRBV24-1|14
ATSDLQDDSYNEQF
>TRBJ2-7|TRBV11-2|11
ASSLWTKYEQY
>TRBJ1-2|TRBV5-1|14
ASSLPLKGRVYGYT
>TRBJ2-7|TRBV27|10
ASSSIPYEQY
>TRBJ2-7|TRBV7-9|14
ASSLDVMRSSYEQY
>TRBJ1-5|TRBV6-6|13
ASSHRGYSNQPQH
>TRBJ2-1|TRBV7-9|12
ASSSETRYNEQF
>TRBJ2-6|TRBV6-5|13
ASRRISSGANVLT
>TRBJ1-2|TRBV4-1|16
ASSQPSGPDRHPLGYT
>TRBJ2-7|TRBV7-2|10
ASRGQGREQY
>TRBJ2-5|TRBV28|14
ASSLGTSGLQETQY
>TRBJ2-7|TRBV7-6|12
ASSQTGTAFEQY
>TRBJ1-5|TRBV15|12
ATSRAGENQPQH
>TRBJ1-2|TRBV27|15
ASSSRTGPTGDYGYT
>TRBJ1-4|TRBV7-9|17
ASSPGARGRGTTNEKLF
>TRBJ1-1|TRBV19|12
ASRPGVRGTEAF
>TRBJ1-5|TRBV27|13
ASSLGGPRSQPQH
>TRBJ1-5|TRBV6-2/TRBV6-3|14
ASSYPVGQGHQPQH
>TRBJ1-1|TRBV7-2|13
ASSGDREEYTEAF
>TRBJ2-3|TRBV12-3/TRBV12-4|13
ASSLASGRTDTQY
>TRBJ1-1|TRBV4-3|12
ASSHRNKQGEAF
>TRBJ1-1|TRBV6-2/TRBV6-3|13
ASSYTGARYTEAF
>TRBJ2-3|TRBV7-7|14
ASSSGLAGGPDTQY
>TRBJ2-7|TRBV7-2|13
ASSSWTSGSYEQY
>TRBJ2-3|TRBV28|13
ASRPRGEVTDTQY
>TRBJ2-7|TRBV12-3/TRBV12-4|15
ASSSSGTTGIPYEQY
>TRBJ2-7|TRBV2|14
ASRDGTSSFSYEQY
>TRBJ1-6|TRBV4-3|17
ASSQDLTPAAEFYSPLH
>TRBJ2-7|TRBV7-2|15
ASSFRDSPSGSYEQY
>TRBJ2-3|TRBV7-8|13
ASSFDRDRTDTQY
>TRBJ1-1|TRBV12-3/TRBV12-4|13
ASTLSWDTYTEAF
>TRBJ2-3|TRBV7-2|14
ASSPGTSGGSDTQY
>TRBJ1-5|TRBV28|13
ASSFARGAMQPQH
>TRBJ1-5|TRBV4-1|12
ASSLKEGNQPQH
>TRBJ2-7|TRBV4-3|12
ASSQDRSLYEQY